This is a list of T cell receptor beta chains from one sample in a study of blood T cell repertoires in COVID-19. TCRdb's copy holds only in-frame clones and misses some; the assay was immunoSEQ multiplex PCR. The data contain under 150,000 clones, about 91% of them singletons. The sequenced sample consisted of peripheral blood. The origin of the receptors is a human donor in a cohort sampled during active COVID-19. Each CDR3 is given with its conserved first and last residue. D genes are given only for firm matches. Clone size is shown for a subset of rows, as once, few, many or a class of expanded clone.

J gene | clone size | D gene | V gene | CDR3 protein | CDR3 DNA
TRBJ1-1 | once | TRBD1 | TRBV5-6 | CASSLGPGTGGFTEAFF | TGTGCCAGCAGCTTGGGGCCCGGGACAGGGGGCTTCACTGAAGCTTTCTTT
TRBJ2-5 | - | - | TRBV5-4 | CASSGLGGGRETQYF | TGTGCCAGCAGCGGGTTAGGTGGGGGCCGGGAGACCCAGTACTTC
TRBJ2-1 | - | TRBD1 | TRBV7-6 | CASSSTGGPHNEQFF | TGTGCCAGCAGTTCTACAGGGGGTCCTCACAATGAGCAGTTCTTC
TRBJ2-2 | - | - | TRBV5-1 | CASRREGGTTGELFF | TGCGCCAGCAGAAGGGAAGGGGGTACCACCGGGGAGCTGTTTTTT
TRBJ1-1 | - | TRBD1 | TRBV9 | CASSTRTGGDVEAFF | TGTGCCAGCAGCACCAGGACAGGGGGGGACGTTGAAGCTTTCTTT
TRBJ1-2 | - | TRBD1 | TRBV2 | CASSEGQGVYGYTF | TGTGCCAGCAGTGAAGGACAGGGAGTCTATGGCTACACCTTC
TRBJ2-7 | once | TRBD1 | TRBV19 | CATRQGASYEQYF | TGTGCCACCAGACAGGGGGCGTCCTACGAGCAGTACTTC
TRBJ2-2 | - | TRBD1 | TRBV5-4 | CASSLVGQGDTGELFF | TGTGCCAGCAGCTTGGTTGGACAGGGCGACACCGGGGAGCTGTTTTTT
TRBJ2-4 | once | TRBD1 | TRBV5-4 | CASSLTLTGDLKNIQYF | TGTGCCAGCAGCTTGACTCTGACAGGGGACCTAAAAAACATTCAGTACTTC
TRBJ1-6 | - | - | TRBV4-3 | CASSQGTVSPLHF | TGCGCCAGCAGCCAAGGAACGGTTTCACCCCTCCACTTT
TRBJ1-5 | - | TRBD1 | TRBV19 | CASSPRDRAYSNQPQHF | TGTGCCAGTAGTCCCCGGGACAGGGCCTATAGCAATCAGCCCCAGCATTTT
TRBJ2-7 | - | TRBD1 | TRBV13 | CASSSPGQGNYEQYF | TGTGCCAGCAGCTCTCCGGGACAGGGGAACTACGAGCAGTACTTC
TRBJ1-2 | - | - | TRBV2 | CASSERSHSHYGYTF | TGTGCCAGCAGTGAAAGATCGCACTCTCACTATGGCTACACCTTC
TRBJ2-1 | - | TRBD2 | TRBV5-1 | CASSSLARSYNEQFF | TGCGCCAGCAGCTCACTAGCGCGCTCCTACAATGAGCAGTTCTTC
TRBJ2-5 | - | TRBD2 | TRBV6-2/TRBV6-3 | CASSLLGGATETQYF | TGTGCCAGCAGTCTCCTCGGGGGGGCCACTGAGACCCAGTACTTC
TRBJ1-2 | - | TRBD1 | TRBV25-1 | CASSGGQYGYTF | TGTGCCAGCAGTGGGGGACAGTATGGCTACACCTTC
TRBJ1-2 | - | - | TRBV11-2 | CASSLVELPTF | TGTGCCAGCAGCTTAGTTGAGTTGCCCACCTTC
TRBJ2-3 | - | TRBD2 | TRBV5-1 | CASSLGLAGGSSTDTQYF | TGCGCCAGCAGCCTGGGACTAGCGGGGGGCAGTAGCACAGATACGCAGTATTTT
TRBJ1-6 | - | TRBD1 | TRBV9 | CASSLETGWNSPLHF | TGTGCCAGCAGCCTCGAGACAGGGTGGAATTCACCCCTCCACTTT
TRBJ2-3 | - | - | TRBV7-9 | CASSSSQQTGVSTDTQYF | TGTGCCAGCAGCTCATCTCAACAGACAGGTGTATCCACAGATACGCAGTATTTT
TRBJ1-3 | - | - | TRBV3-1/TRBV3-2 | CASSPTRSRSGNTIYF | TGTGCCAGCAGCCCTACTCGGTCCAGGTCTGGAAACACCATATATTTT
TRBJ1-4 | few | TRBD1 | TRBV5-6 | CASSGGQATNEKLFF | TGTGCCAGCAGCGGGGGACAGGCAACTAATGAAAAACTGTTTTTT
TRBJ1-3 | - | - | TRBV11-2 | CASRSGDSGNTIYF | TGTGCCAGCAGGTCGGGGGACTCTGGAAACACCATATATTTT
TRBJ1-4 | - | TRBD1 | TRBV6-4 | CASSLTATGGSNEKLFF | TGTGCCAGCAGCCTCACCGCTACAGGGGGAAGTAATGAAAAACTGTTTTTT
TRBJ1-1 | - | TRBD1 | TRBV6-5 | CASSYSKFTGVTEAFF | TGTGCCAGCAGTTACTCGAAGTTCACAGGGGTCACTGAAGCTTTCTTT
TRBJ2-3 | - | - | TRBV6-5 | CAGGRESFTDTQYF | TGTGCCGGAGGACGGGAAAGCTTCACAGATACGCAGTATTTT
TRBJ1-1 | - | - | TRBV20-1 | CKTRYNTEAFF | TGCAAAACAAGATATAACACTGAAGCTTTCTTT